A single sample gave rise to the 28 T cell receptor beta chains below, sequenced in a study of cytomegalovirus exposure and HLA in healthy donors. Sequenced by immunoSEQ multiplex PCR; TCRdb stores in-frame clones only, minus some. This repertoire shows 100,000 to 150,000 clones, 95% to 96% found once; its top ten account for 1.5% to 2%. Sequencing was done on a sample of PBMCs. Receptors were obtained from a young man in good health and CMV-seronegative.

CDR3 sequence: CASEQGQGRARTEAFF. CDR3 nucleotide sequence: TGTGCCAGCGAACAGGGACAGGGGCGCGCGAGGACTGAAGCTTTCTTT. This chain links TRBV19 with TRBJ1-1, with TRBD1 matching 10 bases. With 9 bases clipped from V and 5 bases from J, the junction kept 15 bases outside the gene matches. CDR3 size: 16 residues. Germline CDR1 LNHDA, CDR2 SQIVND (reference sequence).

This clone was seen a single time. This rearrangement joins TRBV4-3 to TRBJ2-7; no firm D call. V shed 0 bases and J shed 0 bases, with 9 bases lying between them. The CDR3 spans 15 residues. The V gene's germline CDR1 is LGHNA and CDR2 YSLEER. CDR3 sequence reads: CASSQDSSLSYEQYF. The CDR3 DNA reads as TGCGCCAGCAGCCAAGATAGCTCCCTCTCCTACGAGCAGTACTTC.

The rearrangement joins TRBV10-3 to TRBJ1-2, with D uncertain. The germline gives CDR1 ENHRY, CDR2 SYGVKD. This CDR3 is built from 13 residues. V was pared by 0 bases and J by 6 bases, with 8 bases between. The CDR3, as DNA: TGTGCCATCAGTGAGTCTGTCCTCCATGGCTACACCTTC. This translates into CAISESVLHGYTF.

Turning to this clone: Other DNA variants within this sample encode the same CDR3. CDR3 sequence reads: CASSRPGQGSYEQYF. The CDR3 DNA sequence: TGTGCCAGCAGCCGCCCGGGACAGGGGAGCTACGAGCAGTACTTC. This chain joins TRBV7-2 and TRBJ2-7, with 10 bases identical to TRBD1. Germline-derived CDR1 and CDR2 are SGHTA and FQGNSA. The ends lost 5 bases at V and 3 bases at J; junction bases unmatched: 7. CDR3 length: 15 amino acids.

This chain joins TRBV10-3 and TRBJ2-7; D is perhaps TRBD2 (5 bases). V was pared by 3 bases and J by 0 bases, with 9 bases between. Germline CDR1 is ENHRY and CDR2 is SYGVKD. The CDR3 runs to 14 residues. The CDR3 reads CAISDGRDSYEQYF. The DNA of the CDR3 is TGTGCCATCAGTGACGGTCGGGACTCCTACGAGCAGTACTTC.

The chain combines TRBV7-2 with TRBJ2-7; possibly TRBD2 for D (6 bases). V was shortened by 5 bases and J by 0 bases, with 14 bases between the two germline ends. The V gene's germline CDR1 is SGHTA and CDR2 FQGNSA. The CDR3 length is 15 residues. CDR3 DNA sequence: TGTGCCAGCAGCGGTTCGACTAGGAGCTCCTACGAGCAGTACTTC. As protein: CASSGSTRSSYEQYF.

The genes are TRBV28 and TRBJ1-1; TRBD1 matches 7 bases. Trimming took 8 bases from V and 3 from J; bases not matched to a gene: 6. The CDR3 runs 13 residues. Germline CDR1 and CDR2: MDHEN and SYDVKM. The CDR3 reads CASLPGQDTEAFF. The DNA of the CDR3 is TGTGCCAGCCTCCCAGGACAGGACACTGAAGCTTTCTTT.

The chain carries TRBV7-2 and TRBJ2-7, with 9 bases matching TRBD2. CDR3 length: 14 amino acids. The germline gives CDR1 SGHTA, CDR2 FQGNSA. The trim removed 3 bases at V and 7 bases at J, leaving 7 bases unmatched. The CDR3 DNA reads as TGTGCCAGCAGCTTGGGGCTAGCGGGAAAAGAGCAGTACTTC. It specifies CASSLGLAGKEQYF.

CDR3 coding DNA: TGTGCCAGCAGCTTACTGGCTGCCACTGAAGCTTTCTTT. Translating it yields CASSLLAATEAFF. The genes are TRBV11-3 and TRBJ1-1; D ambiguous. V dropped 2 bases and J dropped 4 bases, with 8 bases sitting between them. CDR1 and CDR2 (germline): SGHNT, YENEEA. The CDR3 runs to 13 residues. The variable domain in full, with the rest retrieved from reference TRBV11-3 and TRBJ1-1, is EAGVVQSPRYKIIEKKQPVAFWCNPISGHNTLYWYLQNLGQGPELLIRYENEEAVDDSQLPKDRFSAERLKGVDSTLKIQPAELGDSAVYLCASSLLAATEAFFGQGTRLTVV.

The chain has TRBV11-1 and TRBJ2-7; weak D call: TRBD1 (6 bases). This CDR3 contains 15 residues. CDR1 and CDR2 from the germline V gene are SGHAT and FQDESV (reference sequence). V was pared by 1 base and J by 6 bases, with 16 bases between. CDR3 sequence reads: CASSLGWGPSGEQYF. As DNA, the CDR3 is TGTGCCAGCAGCTTAGGGTGGGGGCCCTCCGGCGAGCAGTACTTC.

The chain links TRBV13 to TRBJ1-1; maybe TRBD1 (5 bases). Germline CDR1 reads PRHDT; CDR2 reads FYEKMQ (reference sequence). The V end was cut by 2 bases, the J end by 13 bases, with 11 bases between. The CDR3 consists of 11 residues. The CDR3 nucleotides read TGTGCCAGCAGCTTATCCAGGGCCCGTTTCTTT. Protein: CASSLSRARFF.

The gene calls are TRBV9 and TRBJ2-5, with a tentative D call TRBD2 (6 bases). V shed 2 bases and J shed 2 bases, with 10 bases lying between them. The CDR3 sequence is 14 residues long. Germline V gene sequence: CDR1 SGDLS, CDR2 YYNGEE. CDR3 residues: CASSVGTSQETQYF. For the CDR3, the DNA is TGTGCCAGCAGCGTCGGGACTTCTCAAGAGACCCAGTACTTC.

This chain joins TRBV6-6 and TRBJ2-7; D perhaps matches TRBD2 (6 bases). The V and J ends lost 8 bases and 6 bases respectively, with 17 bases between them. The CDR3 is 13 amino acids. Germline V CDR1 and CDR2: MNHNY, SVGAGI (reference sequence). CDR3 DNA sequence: TGTGCCAGCGCTGAGGAGGGAGTAGGCGAGCAGTACTTC. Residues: CASAEEGVGEQYF.

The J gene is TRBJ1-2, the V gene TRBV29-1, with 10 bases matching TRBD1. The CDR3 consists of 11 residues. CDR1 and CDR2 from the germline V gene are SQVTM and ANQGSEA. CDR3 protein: CTTGTGAGYTF. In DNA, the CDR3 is TGCACCACCGGGACAGGGGCTGGCTACACCTTC.

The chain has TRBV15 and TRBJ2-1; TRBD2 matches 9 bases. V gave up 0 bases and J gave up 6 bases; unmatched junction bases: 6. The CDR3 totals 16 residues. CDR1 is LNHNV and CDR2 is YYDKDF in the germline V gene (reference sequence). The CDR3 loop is CATSRDLRGRANEQFF. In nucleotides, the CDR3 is TGTGCCACCAGCAGAGATCTACGCGGGAGGGCCAATGAGCAGTTCTTC.

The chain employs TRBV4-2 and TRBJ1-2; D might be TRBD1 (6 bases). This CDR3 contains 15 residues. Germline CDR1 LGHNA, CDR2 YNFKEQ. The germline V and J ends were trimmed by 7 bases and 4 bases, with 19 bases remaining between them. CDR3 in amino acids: CASTAGVSGPYGYTF. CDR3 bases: TGTGCCAGCACCGCAGGGGTCTCGGGGCCCTATGGCTACACCTTC.

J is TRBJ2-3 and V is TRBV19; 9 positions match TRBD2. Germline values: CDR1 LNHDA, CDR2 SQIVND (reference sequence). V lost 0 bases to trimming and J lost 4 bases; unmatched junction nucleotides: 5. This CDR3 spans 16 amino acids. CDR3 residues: CASSIEVAGAADTQYF. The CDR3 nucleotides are TGTGCCAGTAGTATAGAGGTAGCGGGAGCCGCAGATACGCAGTATTTT. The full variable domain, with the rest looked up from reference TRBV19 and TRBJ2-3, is DGGITQSPKYLFRKEGQNVTLSCEQNLNHDAMYWYRQDPGQGLRLIYYSQIVNDFQKGDIAEGYSVSREKKESFPLTVTSAQKNPTAFYLCASSIEVAGAADTQYFGPGTRLTVL.

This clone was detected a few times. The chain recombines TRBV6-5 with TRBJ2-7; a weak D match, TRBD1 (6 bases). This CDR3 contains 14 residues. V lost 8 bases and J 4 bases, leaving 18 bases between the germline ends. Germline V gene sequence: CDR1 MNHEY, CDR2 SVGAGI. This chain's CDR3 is CASPIDTGRYEQYF. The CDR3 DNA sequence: TGTGCCAGCCCTATCGACACAGGGCGGTACGAGCAGTACTTC.

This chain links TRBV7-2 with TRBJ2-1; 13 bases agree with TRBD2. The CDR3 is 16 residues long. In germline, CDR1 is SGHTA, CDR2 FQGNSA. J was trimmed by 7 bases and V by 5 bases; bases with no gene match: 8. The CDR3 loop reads CASSPRLAGGKNEQFF. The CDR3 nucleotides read TGTGCCAGCAGCCCAAGACTAGCGGGAGGTAAAAATGAGCAGTTCTTC.

CDR3 region: CASSFGGVTYEQYF. The CDR3 coding sequence is TGTGCCAGCAGTTTTGGCGGAGTGACCTACGAGCAGTACTTC. The rearrangement joins TRBV27 to TRBJ2-7; no reliable D call. The CDR3 runs to 14 residues. CDR1 and CDR2 from the germline V gene are MNHEY and SMNVEV (reference sequence). V was clipped by 3 bases and J by 2 bases, with 11 bases between them.

Here the CDR3 DNA reads TGTGCCAGTAGTACCCTGGACAGGCGCCCCAATCAGCCCCAGCATTTT. Translated: CASSTLDRRPNQPQHF. The V and J genes are TRBV19 and TRBJ1-5; 7 nucleotides line up with TRBD1. The length of the CDR3 is 16 residues. With V trimmed by 4 bases and J by 3 bases, 9 bases remained unmatched. Germline-derived CDR1 and CDR2 are LNHDA and SQIVND (reference sequence).

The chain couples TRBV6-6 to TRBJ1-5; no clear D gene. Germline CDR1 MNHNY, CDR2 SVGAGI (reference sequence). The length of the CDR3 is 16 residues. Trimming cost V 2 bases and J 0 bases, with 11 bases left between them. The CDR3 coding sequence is TGTGCCAGCAGTTACGCGGTATCCAATAGCAATCAGCCCCAGCATTTT. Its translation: CASSYAVSNSNQPQHF.

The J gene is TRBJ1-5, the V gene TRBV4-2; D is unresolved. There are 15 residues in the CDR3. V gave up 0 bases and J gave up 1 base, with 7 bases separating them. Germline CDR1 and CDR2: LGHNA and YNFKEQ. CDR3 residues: CASSQESGSNQPQHF. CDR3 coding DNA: TGTGCCAGCAGCCAAGAAAGTGGCAGCAATCAGCCCCAGCATTTT.

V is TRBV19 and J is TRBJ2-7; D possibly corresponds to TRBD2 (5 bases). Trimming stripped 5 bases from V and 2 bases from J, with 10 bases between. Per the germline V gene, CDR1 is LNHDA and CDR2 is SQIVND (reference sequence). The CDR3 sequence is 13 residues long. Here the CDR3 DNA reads TGTGCCAGTAGTTGGCGGGTGCCCTACGAGCAGTACTTC. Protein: CASSWRVPYEQYF.

CDR3 DNA: TGTGCCAGCGCCTATAGCAATCAGCCCCAGCATTTT. The encoded protein is CASAYSNQPQHF. This rearrangement joins TRBV6-5 to TRBJ1-5, with D unclear. Germline CDR1 is MNHEY and CDR2 is SVGAGI. The CDR3 loop spans 12 amino acids. Trimming shortened V by 8 bases and J by 0 bases, and 5 bases separated the two germline ends.

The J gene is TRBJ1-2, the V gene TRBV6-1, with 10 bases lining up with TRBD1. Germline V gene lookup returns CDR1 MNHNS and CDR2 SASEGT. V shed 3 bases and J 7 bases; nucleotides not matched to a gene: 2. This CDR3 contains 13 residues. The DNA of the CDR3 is TGTGCCAGCAGTGACCGGGACAGGGGTGGCTACACCTTC. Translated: CASSDRDRGGYTF.

CDR3: CASSFIRGNSYNEQFF. CDR3 in DNA: TGTGCCAGCAGCTTTATTAGGGGAAACTCCTACAATGAGCAGTTCTTC. The V gene is TRBV11-2, the J gene TRBJ2-1, with a tentative D call TRBD1 (5 bases). The V and J ends lost 3 bases and 0 bases respectively, with 12 bases between them. CDR1 SGHAT and CDR2 FQNNGV come from the germline V gene. This CDR3 has 16 residues. Based on the CDR3 plus reference TRBV11-2 and TRBJ2-1, the full variable domain is EAGVAQSPRYKIIEKRQSVAFWCNPISGHATLYWYQQILGQGPKLLIQFQNNGVVDDSQLPKDRFSAERLKGVDSTLKIQPAKLEDSAVYLCASSFIRGNSYNEQFFGPGTRLTVL.

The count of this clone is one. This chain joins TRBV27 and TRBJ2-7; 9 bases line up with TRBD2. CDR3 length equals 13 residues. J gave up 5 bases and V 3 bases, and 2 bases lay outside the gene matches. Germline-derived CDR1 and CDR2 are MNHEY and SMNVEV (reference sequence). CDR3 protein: CASSFRLADEQYF. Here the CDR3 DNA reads TGTGCCAGCAGTTTTAGACTAGCGGACGAGCAGTACTTC.